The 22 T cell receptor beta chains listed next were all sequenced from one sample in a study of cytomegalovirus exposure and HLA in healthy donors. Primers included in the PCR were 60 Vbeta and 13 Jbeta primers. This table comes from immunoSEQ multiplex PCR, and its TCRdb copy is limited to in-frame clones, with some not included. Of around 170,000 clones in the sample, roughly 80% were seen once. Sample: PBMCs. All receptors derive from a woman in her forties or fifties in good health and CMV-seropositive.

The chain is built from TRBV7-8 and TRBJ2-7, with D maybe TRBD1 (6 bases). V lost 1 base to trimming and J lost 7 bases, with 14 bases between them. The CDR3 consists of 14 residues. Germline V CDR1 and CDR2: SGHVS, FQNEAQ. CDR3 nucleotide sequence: TGTGCCAGCAGCTTAGGAGCTGGGGGCGGAGAGCAGTACTTC. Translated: CASSLGAGGGEQYF. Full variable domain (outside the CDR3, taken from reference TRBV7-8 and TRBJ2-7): GAGVSQSPRYKVAKRGQDVALRCDPISGHVSLFWYQQALGQGPEFLTYFQNEAQLDKSGLPSDRFFAERPEGSVSTLKIQRTQQEDSAVYLCASSLGAGGGEQYFGPGTRLTVT.

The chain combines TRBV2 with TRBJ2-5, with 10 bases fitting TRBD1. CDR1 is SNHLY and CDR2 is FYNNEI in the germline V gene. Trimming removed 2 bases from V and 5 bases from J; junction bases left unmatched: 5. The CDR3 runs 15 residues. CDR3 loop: CASSESRGQGETQYF. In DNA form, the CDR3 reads TGTGCCAGCAGTGAAAGTAGGGGACAGGGGGAGACCCAGTACTTC. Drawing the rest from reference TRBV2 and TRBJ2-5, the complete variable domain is EPEVTQTPSHQVTQMGQEVILRCVPISNHLYFYWYRQILGQKVEFLVSFYNNEISEKSEIFDDQFSVERPDGSNFTLKIRSTKLEDSAMYFCASSESRGQGETQYFGPGTRLLVL.

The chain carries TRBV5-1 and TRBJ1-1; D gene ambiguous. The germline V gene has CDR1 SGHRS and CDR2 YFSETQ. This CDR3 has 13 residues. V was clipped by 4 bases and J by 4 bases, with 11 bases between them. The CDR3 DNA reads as TGCGCCAGCAGCCCCAGGATTTCCACTGAAGCTTTCTTT. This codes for CASSPRISTEAFF.

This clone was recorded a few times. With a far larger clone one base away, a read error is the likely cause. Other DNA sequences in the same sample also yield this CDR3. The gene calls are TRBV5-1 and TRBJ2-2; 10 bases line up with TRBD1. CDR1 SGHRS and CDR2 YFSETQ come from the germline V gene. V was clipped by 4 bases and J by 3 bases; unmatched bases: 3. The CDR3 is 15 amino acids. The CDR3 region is CASSPGTGDTGELFF. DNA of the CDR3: TGCGCCAGCAGCCCCGGGACAGGGGACACCGGGGAGCTGTTTTTT. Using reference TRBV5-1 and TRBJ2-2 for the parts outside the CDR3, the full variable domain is KAGVTQTPRYLIKTRGQQVTLSCSPISGHRSVSWYQQTPGQGLQFLFEYFSETQRNKGNFPGRFSGRQFSNSRSEMNVSTLELGDSALYLCASSPGTGDTGELFFGEGSRLTVL.

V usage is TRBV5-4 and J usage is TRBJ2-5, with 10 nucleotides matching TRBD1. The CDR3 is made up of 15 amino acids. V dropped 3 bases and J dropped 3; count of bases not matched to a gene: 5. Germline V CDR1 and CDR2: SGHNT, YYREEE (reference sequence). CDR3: CASSSTGTGEETQYF. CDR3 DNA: TGTGCCAGCAGCTCTACCGGGACAGGGGAAGAGACCCAGTACTTC.

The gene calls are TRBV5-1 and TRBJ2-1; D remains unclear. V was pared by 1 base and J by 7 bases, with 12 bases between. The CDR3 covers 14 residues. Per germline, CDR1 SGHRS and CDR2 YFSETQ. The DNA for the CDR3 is TGCGCCAGCAGCTTGCAACTAACTGGGAATGAGCAGTTCTTC. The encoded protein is CASSLQLTGNEQFF.

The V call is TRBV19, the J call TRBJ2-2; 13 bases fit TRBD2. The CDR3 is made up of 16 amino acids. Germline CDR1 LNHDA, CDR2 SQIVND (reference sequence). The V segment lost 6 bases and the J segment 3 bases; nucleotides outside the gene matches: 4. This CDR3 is CASSRLAGGYTGELFF. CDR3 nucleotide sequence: TGTGCCAGTAGCCGACTAGCGGGGGGATACACCGGGGAGCTGTTTTTT.

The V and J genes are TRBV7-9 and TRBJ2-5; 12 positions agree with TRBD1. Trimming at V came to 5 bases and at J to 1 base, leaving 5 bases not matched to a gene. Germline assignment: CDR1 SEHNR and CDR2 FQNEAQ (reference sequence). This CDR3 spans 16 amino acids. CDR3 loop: CASSHGDRGPQETQYF. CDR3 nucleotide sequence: TGTGCCAGCAGCCATGGGGACAGGGGGCCCCAAGAGACCCAGTACTTC. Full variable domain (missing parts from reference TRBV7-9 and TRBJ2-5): DTGVSQNPRHKITKRGQNVTFRCDPISEHNRLYWYRQTLGQGPEFLTYFQNEAQLEKSRLLSDRFSAERPKGSFSTLEIQRTEQGDSAMYLCASSHGDRGPQETQYFGPGTRLLVL.

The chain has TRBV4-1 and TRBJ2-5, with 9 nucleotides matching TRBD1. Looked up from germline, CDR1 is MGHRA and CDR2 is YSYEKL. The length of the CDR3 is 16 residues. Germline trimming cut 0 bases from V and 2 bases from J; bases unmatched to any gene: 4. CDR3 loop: CASSQETGTGQETQYF. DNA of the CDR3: TGCGCCAGCAGCCAAGAAACCGGGACAGGGCAAGAGACCCAGTACTTC.

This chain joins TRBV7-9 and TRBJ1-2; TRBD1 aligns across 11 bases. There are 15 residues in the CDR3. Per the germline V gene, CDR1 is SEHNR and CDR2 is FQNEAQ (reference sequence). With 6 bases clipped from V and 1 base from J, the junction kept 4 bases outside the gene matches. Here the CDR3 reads CASSRTGGSNYGYTF. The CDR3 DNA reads TGTGCCAGCAGTAGGACAGGGGGCAGTAACTATGGCTACACCTTC. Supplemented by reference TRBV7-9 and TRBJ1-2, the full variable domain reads DTGVSQNPRHKITKRGQNVTFRCDPISEHNRLYWYRQTLGQGPEFLTYFQNEAQLEKSRLLSDRFSAERPKGSFSTLEIQRTEQGDSAMYLCASSRTGGSNYGYTFGSGTRLTVV.

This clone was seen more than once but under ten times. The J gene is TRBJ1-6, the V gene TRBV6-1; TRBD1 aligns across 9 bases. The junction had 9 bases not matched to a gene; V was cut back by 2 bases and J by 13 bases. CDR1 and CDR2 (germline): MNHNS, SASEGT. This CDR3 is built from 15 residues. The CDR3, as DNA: TGTGCCAGCAGTGAAACCGGGACAGGGATTTTCCCCCTCCACTTT. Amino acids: CASSETGTGIFPLHF.

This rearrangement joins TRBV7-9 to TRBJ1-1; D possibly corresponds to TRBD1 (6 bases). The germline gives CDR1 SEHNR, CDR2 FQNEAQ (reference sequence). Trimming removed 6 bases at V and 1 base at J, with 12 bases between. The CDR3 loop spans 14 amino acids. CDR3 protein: CASSKETGNTEAFF. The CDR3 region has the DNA TGTGCCAGCAGTAAAGAGACAGGGAACACTGAAGCTTTCTTT.

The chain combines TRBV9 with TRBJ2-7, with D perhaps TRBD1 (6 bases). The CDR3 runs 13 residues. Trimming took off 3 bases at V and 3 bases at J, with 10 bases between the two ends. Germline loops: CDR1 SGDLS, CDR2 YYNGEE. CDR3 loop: CASSAIQGYEQYF. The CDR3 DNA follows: TGTGCCAGCAGCGCCATACAGGGCTACGAGCAGTACTTC.

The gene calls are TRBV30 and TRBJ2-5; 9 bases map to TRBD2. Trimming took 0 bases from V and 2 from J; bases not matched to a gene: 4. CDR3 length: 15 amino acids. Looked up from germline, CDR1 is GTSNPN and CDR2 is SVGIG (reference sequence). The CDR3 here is CAWSVAGGGQETQYF. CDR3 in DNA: TGTGCCTGGAGTGTAGCGGGGGGCGGGCAAGAGACCCAGTACTTC.

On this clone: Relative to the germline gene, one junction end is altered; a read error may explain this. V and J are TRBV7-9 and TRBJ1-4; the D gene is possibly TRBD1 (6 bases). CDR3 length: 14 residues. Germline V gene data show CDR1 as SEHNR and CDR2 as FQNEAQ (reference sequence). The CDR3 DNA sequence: TGTTCCAGCAGCTTTACAGGGTTTGCTGAAAAACTGTTTTTT. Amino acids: CSSSFTGFAEKLFF.

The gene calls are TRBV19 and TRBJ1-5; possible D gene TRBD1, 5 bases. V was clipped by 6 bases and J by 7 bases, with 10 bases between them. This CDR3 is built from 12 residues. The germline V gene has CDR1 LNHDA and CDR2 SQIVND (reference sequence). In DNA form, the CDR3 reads TGTGCCAGTAGCCGACAGAGCCAGCCCCAGCATTTT. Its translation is CASSRQSQPQHF.

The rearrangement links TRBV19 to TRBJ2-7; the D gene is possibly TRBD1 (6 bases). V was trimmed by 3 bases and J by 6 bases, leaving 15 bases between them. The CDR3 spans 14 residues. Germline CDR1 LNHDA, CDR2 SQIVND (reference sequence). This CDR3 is CASSMGGRGSEQYF. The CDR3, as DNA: TGTGCCAGTAGTATGGGCGGCAGGGGATCCGAGCAGTACTTC.

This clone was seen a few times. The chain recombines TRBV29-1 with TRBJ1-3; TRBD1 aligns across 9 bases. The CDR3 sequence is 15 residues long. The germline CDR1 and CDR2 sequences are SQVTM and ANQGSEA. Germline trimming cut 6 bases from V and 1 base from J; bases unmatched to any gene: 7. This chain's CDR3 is CSVRDRDRSGNTIYF. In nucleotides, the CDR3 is TGCAGCGTCCGGGACAGGGATCGTTCTGGAAACACCATATATTTT.

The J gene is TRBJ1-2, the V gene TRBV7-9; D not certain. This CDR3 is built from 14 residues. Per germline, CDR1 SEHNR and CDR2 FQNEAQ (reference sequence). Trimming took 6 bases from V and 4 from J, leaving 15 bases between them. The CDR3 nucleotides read TGTGCCAGCAGTTACTCGGCAGGAGGCTATGGCTACACCTTC. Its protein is CASSYSAGGYGYTF.

CDR3 sequence (DNA): TGTGCCAGCAGTGAATCAGGGACACTCTCCTACAATGAGCAGTTCTTC. Its translation is CASSESGTLSYNEQFF. The chain employs TRBV25-1 and TRBJ2-1, with D tentatively TRBD1 (6 bases). The CDR3 spans 16 residues. Germline assignment: CDR1 MGHDK and CDR2 SYGVNS. Between the trimmed V and J ends, which lost 1 base and 0 bases, there was a span of 10 bases.

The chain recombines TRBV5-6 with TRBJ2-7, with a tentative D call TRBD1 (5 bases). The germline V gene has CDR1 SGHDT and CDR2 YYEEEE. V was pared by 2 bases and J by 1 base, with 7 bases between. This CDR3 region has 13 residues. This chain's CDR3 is CASSLDRSYEQYF. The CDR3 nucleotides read TGTGCCAGCAGCTTAGACAGATCCTACGAGCAGTACTTC.

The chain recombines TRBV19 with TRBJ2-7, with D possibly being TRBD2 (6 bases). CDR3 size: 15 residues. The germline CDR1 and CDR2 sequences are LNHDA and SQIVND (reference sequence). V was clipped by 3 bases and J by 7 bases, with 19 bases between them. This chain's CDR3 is CASSIRGPTGGEQYF. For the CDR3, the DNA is TGTGCCAGTAGTATCCGGGGTCCAACCGGGGGAGAGCAGTACTTC. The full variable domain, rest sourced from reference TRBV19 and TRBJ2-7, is DGGITQSPKYLFRKEGQNVTLSCEQNLNHDAMYWYRQDPGQGLRLIYYSQIVNDFQKGDIAEGYSVSREKKESFPLTVTSAQKNPTAFYLCASSIRGPTGGEQYFGPGTRLTVT.